The 17 T cell receptor beta chains below were found in one sample sequenced in a study of blood T cell repertoires in COVID-19. The table came from immunoSEQ multiplex PCR; TCRdb's copy has only in-frame clones and leaves some out. The table shows approximately 150,000 clones, with approximately 73% occurring only once. Sequencing was done on a sample of peripheral blood. All receptors come from a man aged 60 to 75 with acute or convalescent COVID-19.

This clone has just a few counts. The chain recombines TRBV6-5 with TRBJ2-3; D possibly corresponds to TRBD1 (6 bases). Germline V CDR1 and CDR2: MNHEY, SVGAGI. The CDR3 has 15 residues. V shed 6 bases and J shed 1 base, with 14 bases lying between them. For the CDR3, the DNA is TGTGCCAGCAGCCGTACAGGGTTCGGCACAGATACGCAGTATTTT. Amino acids: CASSRTGFGTDTQYF.

About this clone itself: This same CDR3 is encoded by further DNA sequences in the sample. The V and J genes are TRBV19 and TRBJ2-2; D perhaps matches TRBD1 (5 bases). Trimming took off 4 bases at V and 4 bases at J, with 7 bases between the two ends. Germline V lookup: CDR1 LNHDA, CDR2 SQIVND (reference sequence). This CDR3 has 13 residues. The CDR3 sequence is CASSNQGTGELFF. Written as DNA, the CDR3 is TGTGCCAGTAGTAATCAGGGCACCGGGGAGCTGTTTTTT. The full variable domain, rest sourced from reference TRBV19 and TRBJ2-2, is DGGITQSPKYLFRKEGQNVTLSCEQNLNHDAMYWYRQDPGQGLRLIYYSQIVNDFQKGDIAEGYSVSREKKESFPLTVTSAQKNPTAFYLCASSNQGTGELFFGEGSRLTVL.

The rearrangement uses TRBV18 and TRBJ2-1, with 7 bases that match TRBD1. The germline V gene encodes CDR1 KGHSH and CDR2 LQKENI. There are 13 residues in the CDR3. Trimming cost V 9 bases and J 9 bases; bases outside gene matches: 11. The CDR3 loop reads CASAGGPGGEQFF. The CDR3 DNA reads TGTGCCAGTGCTGGGGGCCCAGGGGGTGAGCAGTTCTTC.

The chain links TRBV5-1 to TRBJ2-4, with D possibly being TRBD2 (5 bases). This CDR3 comprises 13 residues. Germline V gene lookup returns CDR1 SGHRS and CDR2 YFSETQ. Trimming removed 5 bases at V and 5 bases at J, with 11 bases between. CDR3: CASRTEVQNIQYF. The DNA of the CDR3 is TGCGCCAGCAGAACGGAGGTTCAAAACATTCAGTACTTC.

J is TRBJ2-5 and V is TRBV5-4; no clear D. CDR3 length: 14 residues. Germline CDR1 and CDR2: SGHNT and YYREEE (reference sequence). The ends were cut back, 1 base at V and 2 bases at J, with 9 bases in the middle. The CDR3 sequence is CASSLRRQQETQYF. As DNA, the CDR3 is TGTGCCAGCAGCTTGCGCCGCCAGCAAGAGACCCAGTACTTC. The complete variable domain, with remaining parts taken from reference TRBV5-4 and TRBJ2-5, reads ETGVTQSPTHLIKTRGQQVTLRCSSQSGHNTVSWYQQALGQGPQFIFQYYREEENGRGNFPPRFSGLQFPNYSSELNVNALELDDSALYLCASSLRRQQETQYFGPGTRLLVL.

The genes are TRBV28 and TRBJ2-1; 9 bases agree with TRBD2. Germline loops: CDR1 MDHEN, CDR2 SYDVKM. The CDR3 runs 15 residues. J lost 5 bases, V lost 4 bases, and 6 bases had no gene match. The CDR3 here is CASSWLREGHNEQFF. CDR3 coding DNA: TGTGCCAGCAGTTGGTTGCGGGAGGGACACAATGAGCAGTTCTTC.

The chain uses TRBV7-2 and TRBJ2-1, with 7 bases fitting TRBD2. J lost 0 bases, V lost 7 bases, and 15 bases had no gene match. Germline V gene sequence: CDR1 SGHTA, CDR2 FQGNSA. The CDR3 sequence is 18 residues long. The DNA of the CDR3 is TGTGCCAGCACCCCCCAAGGGCGCGGGAGTTTCTCCTACAATGAGCAGTTCTTC. Translated: CASTPQGRGSFSYNEQFF.

As for this clone: An end of the junction does not agree with germline; a read error may underlie this. J is TRBJ2-1 and V is TRBV10-3; D possibly corresponds to TRBD2 (6 bases). The CDR3 is 14 residues long. The germline gives CDR1 ENHRY, CDR2 SYGVKD. CDR3 amino acids: CATSLAGIYNEQFF. The CDR3 DNA is TGTGCCACCAGTCTTGCGGGGATCTACAATGAGCAGTTCTTC.

The chain couples TRBV27 to TRBJ1-1; D is perhaps TRBD1 (6 bases). V was cut by 3 bases and J by 1 base, with 18 bases left in between. The CDR3 runs to 17 residues. The V gene's germline CDR1 is MNHEY and CDR2 SMNVEV (reference sequence). CDR3 in amino acids: CASSFSPYRDRNTEAFF. The CDR3 region has the DNA TGTGCCAGCAGTTTTTCCCCCTACAGGGATCGGAACACTGAAGCTTTCTTT.

This clone was counted only a few times. The V and J genes are TRBV11-3 and TRBJ2-4, with 9 bases fitting TRBD1. Looked up from germline, CDR1 is SGHNT and CDR2 is YENEEA. The CDR3 is 16 amino acids. V shed 5 bases and J 3 bases; nucleotides not matched to a gene: 8. The DNA for the CDR3 is TGTGCCAGCAGCAGAAACAGGGGGCCCGACAAAAACATTCAGTACTTC. Protein: CASSRNRGPDKNIQYF.

The V and J genes are TRBV30 and TRBJ1-2, with 7 bases aligning to TRBD1. Germline V gene sequence: CDR1 GTSNPN, CDR2 SVGIG (reference sequence). The CDR3 length is 13 residues. The V segment lost 2 bases and the J segment 3 bases; nucleotides outside the gene matches: 3. For the CDR3, the DNA is TGTGCCTGGAGTATACAGGGGTACTATGGCTACACCTTC. Protein: CAWSIQGYYGYTF.

The genes are TRBV7-8 and TRBJ2-5; possible D gene TRBD2, 6 bases. The ends were cut back, 0 bases at V and 2 bases at J, with 7 bases in the middle. From germline, CDR1 is SGHVS and CDR2 FQNEAQ. There are 14 residues in the CDR3. The CDR3, as DNA: TGTGCCAGCAGCTTAGCCGGGACTCAAGAGACCCAGTACTTC. It yields the protein CASSLAGTQETQYF.

The rearrangement uses TRBV6-5 and TRBJ2-7; 9 bases are a match to TRBD1. Germline CDR1 is MNHEY and CDR2 is SVGAGI. The CDR3 runs to 13 residues. After removal of 8 bases from V and 6 bases from J, the junction contained 8 bases not matched to a gene. CDR3 protein: CASGGDREGEQYF. CDR3 DNA sequence: TGTGCCAGCGGGGGGGACAGGGAGGGCGAGCAGTACTTC.

J is TRBJ2-1 and V is TRBV7-3; the D gene is possibly TRBD2 (6 bases). The V end lost 2 bases, the J end lost 1 base, and 9 bases lay between the germline ends. CDR1 and CDR2 (germline): SGHTA, FQGTGA. This CDR3 comprises 15 residues. The CDR3 sequence is CASSLGGKSYNEQFF. Here the CDR3 DNA reads TGTGCCAGCAGCTTAGGGGGGAAATCCTACAATGAGCAGTTCTTC.

The chain has TRBV5-1 and TRBJ2-7; D is perhaps TRBD2 (5 bases). CDR1 SGHRS and CDR2 YFSETQ come from the germline V gene. The V end lost 0 bases, the J end lost 4 bases, and 17 bases lay between the germline ends. The CDR3 is 16 residues long. CDR3 region: CASSLGGTGGTYEQYF. The CDR3 DNA reads TGCGCCAGCAGCTTGGGGGGTACTGGAGGTACATACGAGCAGTACTTC.

This CDR3 is CASTLTSGSSNEQFF. The CDR3 coding sequence is TGTGCCAGCACCCTTACTAGCGGGAGCAGCAATGAGCAGTTCTTC. This sequence joins TRBV6-5 and TRBJ2-1, with 11 bases aligning to TRBD2. The CDR3 sequence is 15 residues long. The J segment lost 6 bases and the V segment lost 7 bases, leaving 8 bases of the junction unmatched. CDR1 is MNHEY, CDR2 SVGAGI, per germline.

The chain couples TRBV19 to TRBJ1-5, with 11 bases matching TRBD1. Germline loops: CDR1 LNHDA, CDR2 SQIVND (reference sequence). V shed 6 bases and J 12 bases; nucleotides not matched to a gene: 16. The CDR3 consists of 16 residues. The CDR3 protein is CASSGKPDRGLKGQHF. The CDR3 DNA reads as TGTGCCAGTAGCGGAAAACCGGACAGGGGGCTTAAGGGCCAGCATTTT. Filled out from reference TRBV19 and TRBJ1-5, the complete variable domain reads DGGITQSPKYLFRKEGQNVTLSCEQNLNHDAMYWYRQDPGQGLRLIYYSQIVNDFQKGDIAEGYSVSREKKESFPLTVTSAQKNPTAFYLCASSGKPDRGLKGQHFGDGTRLSIL.